This paragraph covers one TCR beta chain sequence. The protocol was immunoSEQ multiplex PCR, while the TCRdb copy is restricted to in-frame clones and leaves out a portion. The sample has approximately 440,000 clones, around 91% seen once. The data were obtained in a study of blood T cell repertoires in COVID-19. Cohort allocation depended upon clinical history that participants reported. Germline assignment: CDR1 PRHDT and CDR2 FYEKMQ (reference sequence). V shed 1 base and J shed 8 bases, with 8 bases lying between them. The CDR3 spans 12 residues. The sequenced sample consisted of PBMCs or T cells enriched from blood (not recorded which). This TCR was recovered from a man between 18 and 35 years old who had recovered from COVID-19. The genes are TRBV13 and TRBJ1-2; D uncertain. The CDR3 nucleotides are TGTGCCAGCAGCTTAGCGGGAGGCGGCTACACCTTC. It is translated as CASSLAGGGYTF.